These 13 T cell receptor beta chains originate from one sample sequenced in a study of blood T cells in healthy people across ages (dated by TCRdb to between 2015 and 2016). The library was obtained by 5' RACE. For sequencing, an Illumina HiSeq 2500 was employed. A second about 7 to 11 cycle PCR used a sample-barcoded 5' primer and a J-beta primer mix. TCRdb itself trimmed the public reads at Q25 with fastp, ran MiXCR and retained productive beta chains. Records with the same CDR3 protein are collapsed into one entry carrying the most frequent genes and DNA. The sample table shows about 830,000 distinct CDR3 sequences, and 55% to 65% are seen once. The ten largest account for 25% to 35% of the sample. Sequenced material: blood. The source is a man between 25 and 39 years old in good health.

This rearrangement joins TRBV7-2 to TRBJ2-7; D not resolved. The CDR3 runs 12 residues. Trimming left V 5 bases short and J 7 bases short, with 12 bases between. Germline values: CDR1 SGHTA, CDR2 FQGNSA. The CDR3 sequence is CASSHTNTEQYF. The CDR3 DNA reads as TGTGCCAGCAGCCACACAAATACGGAGCAGTACTTC.

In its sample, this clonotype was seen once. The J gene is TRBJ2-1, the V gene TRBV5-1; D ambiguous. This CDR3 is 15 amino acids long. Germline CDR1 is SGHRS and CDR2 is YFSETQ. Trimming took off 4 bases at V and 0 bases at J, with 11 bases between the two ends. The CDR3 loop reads CASSLFRSSYNEQFF. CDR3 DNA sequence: TGCGCCAGCAGCCTGTTCAGGAGCTCCTACAATGAGCAGTTCTTC.

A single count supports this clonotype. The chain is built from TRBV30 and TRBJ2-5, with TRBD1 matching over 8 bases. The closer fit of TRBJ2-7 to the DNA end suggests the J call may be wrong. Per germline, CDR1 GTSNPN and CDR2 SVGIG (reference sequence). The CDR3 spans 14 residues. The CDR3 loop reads CAWSKGQGANEQYF. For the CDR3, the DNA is TGTGCCTGGAGTAAAGGACAGGGCGCCAACGAGCAGTACTTC.

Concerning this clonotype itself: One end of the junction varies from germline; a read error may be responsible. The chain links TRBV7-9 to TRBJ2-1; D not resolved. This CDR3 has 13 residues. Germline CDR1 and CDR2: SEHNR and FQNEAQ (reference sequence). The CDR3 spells CASKRSELNEQFF. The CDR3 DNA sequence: TGTGCAAGCAAGAGGTCAGAGTTAAATGAGCAGTTCTTC.

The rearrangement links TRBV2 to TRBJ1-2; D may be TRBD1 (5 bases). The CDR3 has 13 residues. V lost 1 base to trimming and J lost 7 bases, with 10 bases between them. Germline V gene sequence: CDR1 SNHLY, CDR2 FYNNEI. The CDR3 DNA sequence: TGTGCCAGCAGTGAAGGATTCAGGGTTGGCTACACCTTC. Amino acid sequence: CASSEGFRVGYTF.

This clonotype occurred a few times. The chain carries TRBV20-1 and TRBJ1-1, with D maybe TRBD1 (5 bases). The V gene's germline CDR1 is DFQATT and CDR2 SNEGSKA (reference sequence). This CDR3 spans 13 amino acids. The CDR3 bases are TGCAGCCACACGGGGACGTTCAACACTGAAGCTTTCTTT. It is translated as CSHTGTFNTEAFF.

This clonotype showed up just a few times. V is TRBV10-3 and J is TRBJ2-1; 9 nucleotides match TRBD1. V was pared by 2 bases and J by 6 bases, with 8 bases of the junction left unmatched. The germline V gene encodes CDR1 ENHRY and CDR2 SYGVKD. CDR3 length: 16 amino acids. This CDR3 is CAISEGLGTGLNEQFF. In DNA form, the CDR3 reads TGTGCCATCAGTGAGGGGCTAGGGACAGGGCTCAATGAGCAGTTCTTC.

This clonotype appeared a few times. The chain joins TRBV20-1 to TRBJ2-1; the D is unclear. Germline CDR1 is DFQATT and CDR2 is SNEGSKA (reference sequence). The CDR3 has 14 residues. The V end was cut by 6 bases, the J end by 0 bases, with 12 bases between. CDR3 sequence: CSAHRRSSYNEQFF. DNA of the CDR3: TGCAGTGCGCATCGACGGAGCTCCTACAATGAGCAGTTCTTC.

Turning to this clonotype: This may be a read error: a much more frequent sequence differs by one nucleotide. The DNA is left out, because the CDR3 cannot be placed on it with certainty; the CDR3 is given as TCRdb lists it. This CDR3 is CASRGVGTGNDERFF. This chain links TRBV6-5 with TRBJ2-1; the D segment call TRBD1 is taken from the table without a DNA check. The germline CDR1 and CDR2 sequences are MNHEY and SVGAGI. Counting both end residues, the CDR3 totals 15 amino acids.

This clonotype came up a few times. CDR3 bases: TGCAGCGTTTCTAGGACAGGGAGTGGCGAGCAGTTCTTC. Its protein is CSVSRTGSGEQFF. V gene TRBV29-1 combines with J gene TRBJ2-1, with 8 bases that match TRBD1. The CDR3 loop spans 13 amino acids. The germline V gene has CDR1 SQVTM and CDR2 ANQGSEA. The J segment lost 10 bases and the V segment lost 5 bases, leaving 10 bases of the junction unmatched.

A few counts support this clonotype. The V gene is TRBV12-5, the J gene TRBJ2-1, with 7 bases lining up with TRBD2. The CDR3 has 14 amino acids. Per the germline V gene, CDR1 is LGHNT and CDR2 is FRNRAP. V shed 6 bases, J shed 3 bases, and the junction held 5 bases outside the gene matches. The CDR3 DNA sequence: TGTGCTAGTGGGGGGGAGGGTATCTACAATGAGCAGTTCTTC. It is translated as CASGGEGIYNEQFF.

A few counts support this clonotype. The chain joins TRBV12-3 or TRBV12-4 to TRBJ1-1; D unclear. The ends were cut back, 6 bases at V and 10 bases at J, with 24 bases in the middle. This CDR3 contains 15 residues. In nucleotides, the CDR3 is TGTGCCAGCAGCCCATCACATGGGCGGCCAGAGAGAGCTTTCTTT. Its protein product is CASSPSHGRPERAFF.

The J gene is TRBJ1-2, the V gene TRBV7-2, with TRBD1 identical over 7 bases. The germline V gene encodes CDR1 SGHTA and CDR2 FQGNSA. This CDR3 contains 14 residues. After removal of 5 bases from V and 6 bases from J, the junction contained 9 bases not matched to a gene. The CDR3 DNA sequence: TGTGCCAGCAGCCCCCGACAGGGAAGGAATGGCTACACCTTC. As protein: CASSPRQGRNGYTF. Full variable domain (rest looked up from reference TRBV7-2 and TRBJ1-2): GAGVSQSPSNKVTEKGKDVELRCDPISGHTALYWYRQSLGQGLEFLIYFQGNSAPDKSGLPSDRFSAERTGGSVSTLTIQRTQQEDSAVYLCASSPRQGRNGYTFGSGTRLTVV.